This record looks at one TCR beta chain sequence and its context. Its recognized antigen is unknown. Per-nucleotide qualities are absent, and no much larger clonotype sits a single base away. This entry comes from a study of blood T cell repertoires in COVID-19 (dated by TCRdb to 2018 to 2021). For context, the study as a whole: Samples from collaborators originated in the United States, Italy and Spain and spanned both the acute and convalescent phases of COVID-19. The prospective study material was composed of cDNA or gDNA derived from T cells, B-cell-depleted T cells, or PBMCs. The dataset comprised deeply sampled blood TCRbeta repertoires from subjects exposed to, actively infected with, or recovered from COVID-19. The repertoires were released in a freely available public database intended as a resource for research on the immune response to SARS-CoV-2. Samples were obtained from the ongoing ImmuneRACE study (first 160 participants) and from 1,254 subjects provided by 6 global collaborators. Sample metadata almost always included a de-identified subject ID, COVID-19 status, age in years and sex. Where HLA class I and class II types were available, the types were taken from metadata supplied by the sample provider, not from assay-based typing. General study outcomes and caveats: The quantity of clinical and demographic metadata differed by source and by participant and was supplied without curation.

The immunoSEQ Assay, a bias-controlled multiplex PCR, was used to amplify TCRbeta CDR3 regions from genomic DNA. In the source study's methods: The number of nucleated cells in each sample was estimated by amplification of reference gene primers within the assay. To quantify the absolute abundance of each unique TCRbeta CDR3 rearrangement, sequence reads were collapsed and filtered. For each sample, productive Simpson clonality was calculated as the square root of Simpson's diversity index across productive rearrangements. TCRdb retrieved this table from immuneACCESS and kept in-frame rearrangements only. Not all clones are present; in checked studies, unresolved V genes account for under half, and no reason is known for the remainder. V, J and clone size are those of that table, while D and trimming were read from the DNA. The sample includes approximately 56,000 clones, with just under 90% observed a single time. Roughly 10% of the sample comes from the top ten.

Ends trimmed: V by 2 bases, J by 3 bases; bases unmatched to a gene: 15. From cysteine to phenylalanine, the CDR3 is 19 amino acids long. Kept here is only the CDR3 DNA, which spans 57 bases and is read in frame from base 1. Taken from the germline V gene, the CDR1 and CDR2 loops are SGHRS and YFSETQ. Collaborating institutions collected whole blood in K2EDTA tubes following their own protocols. For TCRbeta analysis, collaborators shipped samples as frozen whole blood, isolated PBMCs, or DNA extracted from either of those sample types. The chain is encoded by TRBV5-1 joined to TRBJ2-2; a stretch of 8 junction bases matches TRBD1. The TCR comes from an elderly man with active or convalescent COVID-19. Material for sequencing was peripheral blood. This receptor has the CDR3 CASSLGKITGGVDTGELFF. The DNA sequence is given as TGCGCCAGCAGCTTAGGAAAAATCACAGGGGGTGTGGACACCGGGGAGCTGTTTTTT.